This T cell receptor beta chain appears in the sequencing data of a study of blood T cell repertoires in COVID-19. Study summary: Acute and convalescent COVID-19 specimens originated in the United States, Italy and Spain. The cDNA or gDNA used as material had been derived from T cells, B-cell-depleted T cells, or PBMCs.

Original handling: Reference gene primer amplification gave estimated nucleated cell counts. Measured with immunoSEQ multiplex PCR; TCRdb has only the in-frame clones, and not every one. The V and J calls and clone size are taken from that table; D and trimming were inferred from the DNA. The sample has 150,000 to 200,000 clones; 60% to 80% are singletons. Germline CDR1 is MNHEY and CDR2 is SVGEGT. Unmatched junction bases numbered 10, after V lost 3 bases and J lost 11 bases. The CDR3 consists of 14 residues. The sequenced sample was peripheral blood. The clonotype originates from a man between 60 and 70 years old with active or convalescent COVID-19. J is TRBJ1-1 and V is TRBV6-2 or TRBV6-3; the match to TRBD1 covers 9 bases. CDR3 nucleotides: TGTGCCAGCAGTTATCGCTTACAGGGGGCGCGTGCTTTCTTT. Protein: CASSYRLQGARAFF.